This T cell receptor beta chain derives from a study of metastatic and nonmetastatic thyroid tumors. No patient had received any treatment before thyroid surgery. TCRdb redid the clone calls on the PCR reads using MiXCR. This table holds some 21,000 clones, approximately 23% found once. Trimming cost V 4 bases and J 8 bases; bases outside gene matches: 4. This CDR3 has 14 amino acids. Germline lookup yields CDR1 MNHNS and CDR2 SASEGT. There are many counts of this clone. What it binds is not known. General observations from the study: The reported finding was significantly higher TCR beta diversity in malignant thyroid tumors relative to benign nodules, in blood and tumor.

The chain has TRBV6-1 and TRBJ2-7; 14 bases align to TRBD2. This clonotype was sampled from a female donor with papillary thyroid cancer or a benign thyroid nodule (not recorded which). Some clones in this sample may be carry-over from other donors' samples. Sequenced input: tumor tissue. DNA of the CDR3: TGTGCCAGCAGTGGGGGACTAGCGGGAGTAAAGCAGTACTTC. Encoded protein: CASSGGLAGVKQYF.